The 27 T cell receptor beta chains listed next were all sequenced from one sample in a study of early stage breast cancer tumors. This table comes from immunoSEQ multiplex PCR, and its TCRdb copy is limited to in-frame clones, with some not included. In the table there are roughly 14,000 clones, less than 85% of which are singletons. The specimen was normal breast tissue next to the tumor. The receptor source for this set is a person aged 25 to 45 with breast cancer.

For the CDR3, the DNA is TGTGCCAGCAGTTCCCCCGGGACAGGGACTTACGAGCAGTACTTC. Translated: CASSSPGTGTYEQYF. The chain carries TRBV28 and TRBJ2-7, with TRBD1 matching 9 bases. CDR1 and CDR2 (germline): MDHEN, SYDVKM. J gave up 4 bases and V 4 bases, and 8 bases lay outside the gene matches. This CDR3 has 15 amino acids.

This clone showed up just once. The gene calls are TRBV10-2 and TRBJ2-1, with D tentatively TRBD2 (6 bases). The germline V gene encodes CDR1 WSHSY and CDR2 SAAADI. The V end was cut by 6 bases, the J end by 8 bases, with 20 bases between. The CDR3 is 15 residues long. The CDR3 loop reads CASRPPGVPGYEQFF. DNA of the CDR3: TGCGCCAGCAGACCTCCGGGAGTCCCGGGGTATGAGCAGTTCTTC.

This chain links TRBV5-1 with TRBJ2-7; tentatively, D is TRBD2 (6 bases). CDR1 is SGHRS and CDR2 is YFSETQ in the germline V gene. Trimming left V 4 bases short and J 9 bases short, with 17 bases between. The CDR3 spans 13 residues. The DNA for the CDR3 is TGCGCCAGCAGCGCCGTGGGAGGTTCGGTGCAGTACTTC. This codes for CASSAVGGSVQYF.

DNA of the CDR3: TGTGCCAGCAGCTTAGCCCCAGGGGAGGTGGCCTACGAGCAGTACTTC. This translates into CASSLAPGEVAYEQYF. The V gene is TRBV11-2, the J gene TRBJ2-7; D may match TRBD1 or TRBD2 (6 bases each). CDR1 is SGHAT, CDR2 FQNNGV, per germline. The CDR3 is made up of 16 amino acids. Trimming stripped 1 base from V and 2 bases from J, with 15 bases between.

V usage is TRBV5-4 and J usage is TRBJ1-1; D not resolved. The CDR3 length is 14 residues. Trimming stripped 2 bases from V and 0 bases from J, with 8 bases between. Germline CDR1 is SGHNT and CDR2 is YYREEE (reference sequence). The CDR3 nucleotides are TGTGCCAGCAGCTTACAATCGGTGAACACTGAAGCTTTCTTT. This encodes CASSLQSVNTEAFF.

This chain connects TRBV29-1 to TRBJ2-7; tentatively, D is TRBD1 (6 bases). This CDR3 spans 15 amino acids. CDR1 is SQVTM and CDR2 is ANQGSEA in the germline V gene. V was shortened by 4 bases and J by 0 bases, with 16 bases between the two germline ends. DNA of the CDR3: TGCAGCGTTGGGAGGAATATGGGACACTCCTACGAGCAGTACTTC. Protein: CSVGRNMGHSYEQYF.

V and J are TRBV7-6 and TRBJ2-3; a weak D match, TRBD2 (6 bases). The CDR3 has 15 amino acids. The V gene lost 5 bases and the J gene lost 0 bases, with 12 bases spanning the gap. Germline V lookup: CDR1 SGHVS, CDR2 FNYEAQ. In nucleotides, the CDR3 is TGTGCCAGCAGCCCCAGGAGGGCGAGCACAGATACGCAGTATTTT. Translation gives CASSPRRASTDTQYF.

This clone was recorded only once. V is TRBV19 and J is TRBJ1-1; 10 bases map to TRBD1. This CDR3 contains 16 residues. The junction had 9 bases not matched to a gene; V was cut back by 7 bases and J by 1 base. Germline loops: CDR1 LNHDA, CDR2 SQIVND (reference sequence). The CDR3 region has the DNA TGTGCCAGTACCCAGGGACAGGGGATTAAGAACACTGAAGCTTTCTTT. It yields the protein CASTQGQGIKNTEAFF.

CDR3 in amino acids: CASSAAGASRYEQYF. DNA of the CDR3: TGTGCCAGCAGTGCCGCCGGGGCATCCAGATACGAGCAGTACTTC. This sequence joins TRBV27 and TRBJ2-7; D could derive from TRBD1 or TRBD2 (5 bases each). V was trimmed by 5 bases and J by 4 bases, leaving 18 bases between them. Per the germline V gene, CDR1 is MNHEY and CDR2 is SMNVEV (reference sequence). This CDR3 contains 15 residues.

V usage is TRBV18 and J usage is TRBJ2-1, with D perhaps matching TRBD2 (5 bases). Germline loops: CDR1 KGHSH, CDR2 LQKENI. The CDR3 contains 14 residues. The V end was cut by 0 bases, the J end by 7 bases, with 10 bases between. CDR3 nucleotides: TGTGCCAGCTCACCACCGGGAGCGCGTAATGAGCAGTTCTTC. It codes for CASSPPGARNEQFF.

The chain has TRBV7-2 and TRBJ2-3, with 7 bases that match TRBD2. Trimming took 1 base from V and 3 from J; bases not matched to a gene: 13. Germline assignment: CDR1 SGHTA and CDR2 FQGNSA. The CDR3 runs 18 residues. CDR3 protein: CASSLVGGGAGFTDTQYF. The DNA of the CDR3 is TGTGCCAGCAGCTTAGTTGGGGGGGGAGCCGGTTTTACAGATACGCAGTATTTT.

The V and J genes are TRBV19 and TRBJ1-5; TRBD1 might be the D (5 bases). The CDR3 consists of 15 residues. Germline V gene lookup returns CDR1 LNHDA and CDR2 SQIVND (reference sequence). Trimming cost V 4 bases and J 0 bases, with 10 bases left between them. This CDR3 reads CASSKAQGSNQPQHF. The CDR3 nucleotides read TGTGCCAGTAGTAAAGCCCAGGGTAGCAATCAGCCCCAGCATTTT.

This clone showed up just once. The rearrangement links TRBV7-6 to TRBJ2-5, with D possibly being TRBD1 or TRBD2 (6 bases each). The end of the DNA aligns better with TRBJ2-7, so the J call may be wrong. The CDR3 length is 14 residues. CDR1 and CDR2 from the germline V gene are SGHVS and FNYEAQ. DNA of the CDR3: TGTGCCAGCAGCTTGAGGGGGGAAGTCTACGAGCAGTACTTC. Protein: CASSLRGEVYEQYF.

The count of this clone is one. V usage is TRBV9 and J usage is TRBJ2-7, with 10 bases matching TRBD1. The CDR3 spans 15 residues. The V and J ends lost 4 bases and 5 bases, in that order; junction bases with no gene match: 9. Germline loops: CDR1 SGDLS, CDR2 YYNGEE. The CDR3 protein is CASSIGTGVVHEQYF. CDR3 bases: TGTGCCAGCAGCATTGGGACAGGGGTTGTCCACGAGCAGTACTTC.

This clone has only one observation. The rearrangement links TRBV12-5 to TRBJ2-5, with 9 bases identical to TRBD1. Germline CDR1 reads LGHNT; CDR2 reads FRNRAP. The CDR3 loop spans 15 amino acids. Trimming removed 5 bases from V and 3 bases from J; junction bases left unmatched: 7. CDR3 sequence (DNA): TGTGCTAGTGGTACCGGGACAGGGTCGGAAGAGACCCAGTACTTC. It yields the protein CASGTGTGSEETQYF.

V is TRBV6-5 and J is TRBJ1-1, with 8 positions matching TRBD1. CDR1 and CDR2 from the germline V gene are MNHEY and SVGAGI. This CDR3 comprises 14 residues. J lost 5 bases, V lost 4 bases, and 6 bases had no gene match. In DNA, the CDR3 is TGTGCCAGCAGTTCAAGGACAGGGACTACTGAAGCTTTCTTT. As protein: CASSSRTGTTEAFF.

The rearrangement uses TRBV9 and TRBJ2-2; D gene unclear. Germline CDR1 SGDLS, CDR2 YYNGEE. CDR3 size: 13 residues. V was cut by 0 bases and J by 4 bases, with 4 bases left in between. CDR3 nucleotides: TGTGCCAGCAGCGTAGGACTCACCGGGGAGCTGTTTTTT. This gives the protein CASSVGLTGELFF. The full variable domain, with the rest looked up from reference TRBV9 and TRBJ2-2, is DSGVTQTPKHLITATGQRVTLRCSPRSGDLSVYWYQQSLDQGLQFLIQYYNGEERAKGNILERFSAQQFPDLHSELNLSSLELGDSALYFCASSVGLTGELFFGEGSRLTVL.

This chain joins TRBV14 and TRBJ2-5, with a possible D match to TRBD2 (5 bases). Germline loops: CDR1 SGHDN, CDR2 FVKESK. The CDR3 totals 13 residues. The V end lost 1 base, the J end lost 5 bases, and 8 bases lay between the germline ends. The CDR3 loop reads CASSQVRGETQYF. The CDR3 bases are TGTGCCAGCAGCCAAGTTCGAGGGGAGACCCAGTACTTC.

The chain has TRBV5-6 and TRBJ2-2; the D gene could be TRBD1 or TRBD2 (6 bases each). V gave up 0 bases and J gave up 4 bases, with 10 bases separating them. From germline, CDR1 is SGHDT and CDR2 YYEEEE. The CDR3 covers 15 residues. As DNA, the CDR3 is TGTGCCAGCAGCTTGGACAAGGGGGGCACCGGGGAGCTGTTTTTT. Translated: CASSLDKGGTGELFF.

The V and J genes are TRBV6-1 and TRBJ2-3; TRBD2 agrees at 7 bases. CDR1 is MNHNS, CDR2 SASEGT, per germline. The CDR3 covers 13 residues. V trimming: 5 bases; J trimming: 2 bases; junction bases outside the gene matches: 1. The CDR3 protein is CASSLADTDTQYF. The CDR3 region has the DNA TGTGCCAGCAGTCTAGCGGACACAGATACGCAGTATTTT.

The V call is TRBV19, the J call TRBJ2-3, with 12 bases that match TRBD2. V shed 5 bases and J 4 bases; nucleotides not matched to a gene: 4. From germline, CDR1 is LNHDA and CDR2 SQIVND (reference sequence). This CDR3 is 15 amino acids long. The CDR3 spells CASSLASGRADTQYF. The CDR3 coding sequence is TGTGCCAGTAGTTTGGCTAGCGGGAGGGCAGATACGCAGTATTTT.

This clone was recorded only once. The chain employs TRBV30 and TRBJ2-1; TRBD2 aligns across 11 bases. Germline values: CDR1 GTSNPN, CDR2 SVGIG (reference sequence). The CDR3 sequence is 17 residues long. Trimming cost V 2 bases and J 3 bases; bases outside gene matches: 9. DNA for the CDR3: TGTGCCTGGAGTTGGGTTAGCGGGAGGGCCGGCTACAATGAGCAGTTCTTC. Its protein is CAWSWVSGRAGYNEQFF.

The rearrangement links TRBV18 to TRBJ2-3, with 7 positions matching TRBD2. This CDR3 is 16 amino acids long. CDR1 KGHSH and CDR2 LQKENI come from the germline V gene. With 3 bases clipped from V and 0 bases from J, the junction kept 6 bases outside the gene matches. The CDR3, as DNA: TGTGCCAGCTCACCTGCGCGGCGGGAGAGCACAGATACGCAGTATTTT. Translated: CASSPARRESTDTQYF.

V usage is TRBV19 and J usage is TRBJ1-5; no clear D gene. The V gene lost 4 bases and the J gene lost 1 base, with 14 bases spanning the gap. This CDR3 spans 16 amino acids. Germline V gives CDR1 LNHDA, CDR2 SQIVND (reference sequence). The DNA for the CDR3 is TGTGCCAGTAGTAATAGGAAGGGATCCAGCAATCAGCCCCAGCATTTT. This translates into CASSNRKGSSNQPQHF. The full variable domain, completed using reference TRBV19 and TRBJ1-5, is DGGITQSPKYLFRKEGQNVTLSCEQNLNHDAMYWYRQDPGQGLRLIYYSQIVNDFQKGDIAEGYSVSREKKESFPLTVTSAQKNPTAFYLCASSNRKGSSNQPQHFGDGTRLSIL.

This clone was picked up one time. The chain couples TRBV4-2 to TRBJ1-1, with a possible D match to TRBD1 (6 bases). Trimming cost V 3 bases and J 3 bases, with 14 bases left between them. CDR1 LGHNA and CDR2 YNFKEQ come from the germline V gene. This CDR3 has 15 residues. The CDR3 loop reads CASSHLTGLDTEAFF. The CDR3 nucleotides are TGTGCCAGCAGCCACCTCACAGGGTTGGACACTGAAGCTTTCTTT.

V is TRBV5-4 and J is TRBJ2-6; either TRBD1 or TRBD2 may fit D (5 bases each). Germline V gene data show CDR1 as SGHNT and CDR2 as YYREEE (reference sequence). The length of the CDR3 is 15 residues. V was pared by 5 bases and J by 1 base, with 10 bases between. CDR3 region: CASRGVVSGANVLTF. The CDR3, as DNA: TGTGCCAGCAGGGGGGTAGTTTCTGGGGCCAACGTCCTGACTTTC.

This chain connects TRBV6-1 to TRBJ1-5; D unresolved. There are 13 residues in the CDR3. Per the germline V gene, CDR1 is MNHNS and CDR2 is SASEGT. V was cut by 1 base and J by 7 bases, with 8 bases left in between. CDR3 residues: CASSEVSKQPQHF. The CDR3 nucleotides are TGTGCCAGCAGTGAAGTATCGAAGCAGCCCCAGCATTTT.